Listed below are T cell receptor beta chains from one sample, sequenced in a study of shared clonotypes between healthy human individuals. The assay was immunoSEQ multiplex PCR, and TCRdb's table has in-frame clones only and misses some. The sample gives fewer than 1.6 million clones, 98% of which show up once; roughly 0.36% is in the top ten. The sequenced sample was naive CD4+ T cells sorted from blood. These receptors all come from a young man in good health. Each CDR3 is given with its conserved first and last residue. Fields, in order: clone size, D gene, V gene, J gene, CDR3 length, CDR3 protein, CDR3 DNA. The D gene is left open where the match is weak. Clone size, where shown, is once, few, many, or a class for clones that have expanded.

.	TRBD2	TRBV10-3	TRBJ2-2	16	CAISDGLAGGSGRLFF	TGTGCCATCAGTGATGGACTAGCGGGAGGATCGGGGAGGCTGTTTTTT
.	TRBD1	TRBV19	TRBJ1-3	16	CASIEGTARSGNTIYF	TGTGCCAGTATCGAAGGGACAGCGCGCTCTGGAAACACCATATATTTT
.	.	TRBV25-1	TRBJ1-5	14	CASSERVSNQPQHF	TGTGCCAGCAGTGAAAGGGTGAGCAATCAGCCCCAGCATTTT
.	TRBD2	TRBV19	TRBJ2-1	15	CASSPLAGATDEQFF	TGTGCCAGTTCTCCCCTAGCGGGAGCCACTGATGAGCAGTTCTTC
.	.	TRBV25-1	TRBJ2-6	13	CASSLGGANVLTF	TGTGCCAGCAGTTTGGGAGGGGCCAACGTCCTGACTTTC
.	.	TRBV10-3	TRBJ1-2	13	CAADSGVNYGYTF	TGTGCCGCCGACTCAGGGGTGAACTATGGCTACACCTTC
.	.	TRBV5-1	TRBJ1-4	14	CASSLRNSNEKLFF	TGCGCCAGCAGCTTGCGAAACTCTAATGAAAAACTGTTTTTT
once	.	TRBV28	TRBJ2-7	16	CASSLYPGARNYEQYF	TGTGCCAGCAGTTTATACCCCGGGGCTAGAAACTACGAGCAGTACTTC
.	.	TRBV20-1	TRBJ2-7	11	CSATWGYEQYF	TGCAGTGCTACTTGGGGTTACGAGCAGTACTTC
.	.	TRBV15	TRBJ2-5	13	CATSRAVQETQYF	TGTGCCACCAGCAGAGCGGTCCAAGAGACCCAGTACTTC
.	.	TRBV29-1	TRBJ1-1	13	CSAQQDRNTEAFF	TGCAGCGCCCAACAGGACAGAAACACTGAAGCTTTCTTT
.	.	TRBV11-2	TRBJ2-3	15	CASSPRVGRTDTQYF	TGTGCCAGCAGCCCTAGGGTAGGAAGGACAGATACGCAGTATTTT
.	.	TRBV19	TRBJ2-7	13	CASSIAGFYEQYF	TGTGCCAGTAGTATTGCTGGGTTCTACGAGCAGTACTTC
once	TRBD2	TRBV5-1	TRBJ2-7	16	CASSPGLAGESYEQYF	TGCGCCAGCAGCCCGGGACTAGCGGGAGAGTCCTACGAGCAGTACTTC
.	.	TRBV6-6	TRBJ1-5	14	CASKTGRPDQPQHF	TGTGCCAGCAAAACCGGACGCCCAGATCAGCCCCAGCATTTT
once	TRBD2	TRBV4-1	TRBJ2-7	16	CASSQTTSGTFYEQYF	TGCGCCAGCAGCCAAACGACTAGCGGGACCTTCTACGAGCAGTACTTC
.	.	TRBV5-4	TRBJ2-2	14	CASSSTIRSGELFF	TGTGCCAGCAGCTCTACCATTAGGAGCGGGGAGCTGTTTTTT
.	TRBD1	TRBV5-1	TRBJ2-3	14	CASSPGTGTDTQYF	TGCGCCAGCAGCCCCGGGACAGGGACAGATACGCAGTATTTT
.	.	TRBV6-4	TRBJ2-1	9	CASRGFQFF	TGTGCCAGCAGGGGTTTTCAGTTCTTC
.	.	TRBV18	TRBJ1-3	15	CASSPRRAFRNTIYF	TGTGCCAGCTCACCACGGAGGGCCTTCCGAAACACCATATATTTT
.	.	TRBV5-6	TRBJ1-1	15	CASRFSSSTATEAFF	TGTGCCAGCAGGTTTTCCTCCTCGACGGCCACTGAAGCTTTCTTT
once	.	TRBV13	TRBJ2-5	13	CASSLVRGETQYF	TGTGCCAGCAGCTTAGTCAGGGGAGAGACCCAGTACTTC